The present T cell receptor (beta chain) was sequenced within a study of OX40 agonist ivuxolimab in advanced cancers. The CDR3 is 15 residues long. The ends lost 6 bases at V and 7 bases at J; junction bases unmatched: 12. Per the germline V gene, CDR1 is MNHEY and CDR2 is SVGAGI. At baseline, cycle 4 day 1, and cycle 7 day 1, blood was sampled. Method: immunoSEQ multiplex PCR; TCRdb's copy keeps in-frame clones and lacks some. Among 45,000 to 75,000 clones, 75% to 85% were seen once, and the ten largest hold approximately 1.1%. Sample: CD4+ or CD8+ T cells sorted from blood, taken in a trial of the OX40 agonist ivuxolimab. This sequence originates from an adult with an advanced solid tumor such as melanoma, head and neck, liver or kidney cancer. The chain joins TRBV6-5 to TRBJ1-1; TRBD1 matches 9 bases. In DNA, the CDR3 is TGTGCCAGCAGAAAAGGGACAGGGCTTGAGGATGAAGCTTTCTTT. Translation gives CASRKGTGLEDEAFF.